Each of the 14 T cell receptor beta chains below was sequenced from the same sample in a study of cytomegalovirus exposure and HLA in healthy donors. The PCR made use of 60 Vbeta and 13 Jbeta primers. TCRdb's copy holds only in-frame clones and misses some; the assay was immunoSEQ multiplex PCR. The repertoire holds about 160,000 clones, with 76% as singletons. The sequenced material came from PBMCs. The receptor set was obtained from a man in his 60s in good health and CMV-seronegative.

This chain links TRBV4-3 with TRBJ1-5, with D possibly TRBD1 on 5 matching bases. Deletions cut 0 bases from V and 5 bases from J, with 8 bases between. The CDR3 sequence is 14 residues long. The germline V gene encodes CDR1 LGHNA and CDR2 YSLEER. CDR3 loop: CASSQDRAHQPQHF. The CDR3, as DNA: TGCGCCAGCAGCCAAGACAGGGCGCATCAGCCCCAGCATTTT.

This rearrangement joins TRBV28 to TRBJ2-2; D unclear. Trimming took off 3 bases at V and 1 base at J, with 15 bases between the two ends. The CDR3 loop spans 17 amino acids. Looked up from germline, CDR1 is MDHEN and CDR2 is SYDVKM. CDR3 bases: TGTGCCAGCAGTTTCGGCCGCGCGGTGGGGAACACCGGGGAGCTGTTTTTT. Its translation is CASSFGRAVGNTGELFF.

The V gene is TRBV4-1, the J gene TRBJ1-4, with TRBD1 as a possible D gene (6 bases). CDR3 size: 19 residues. The V and J ends lost 2 bases and 0 bases respectively, with 19 bases between them. Germline CDR1 MGHRA, CDR2 YSYEKL. The CDR3: CASSQPTGGLYATNEKLFF. The DNA for the CDR3 is TGCGCCAGCAGCCAACCGACTGGGGGCCTTTATGCAACTAATGAAAAACTGTTTTTT.

This rearrangement joins TRBV9 to TRBJ2-1, with D possibly being TRBD1 (5 bases). V lost 3 bases and J 7 bases, leaving 14 bases between the germline ends. This CDR3 contains 14 residues. Per the germline V gene, CDR1 is SGDLS and CDR2 is YYNGEE. CDR3: CASSDGSGLNEQFF. CDR3 nucleotides: TGTGCCAGCAGCGACGGGTCAGGGTTGAATGAGCAGTTCTTC.

V is TRBV9 and J is TRBJ1-3; 11 bases agree with TRBD1. With 4 bases clipped from V and 1 base from J, the junction kept 7 bases outside the gene matches. The CDR3 spans 17 residues. Per the germline V gene, CDR1 is SGDLS and CDR2 is YYNGEE. The CDR3 is CASSSRDRGLSGNTIYF. The DNA of the CDR3 is TGTGCCAGCAGCTCCCGGGACAGGGGGTTGTCTGGAAACACCATATATTTT.

This chain connects TRBV6-5 to TRBJ2-7, with 7 bases lining up with TRBD1. Germline CDR1 and CDR2: MNHEY and SVGAGI. The CDR3 runs to 14 residues. V was pared by 5 bases and J by 2 bases, with 6 bases of the junction left unmatched. The CDR3 DNA follows: TGTGCCAGCAGTGATACAGGGGCAACCTACGAGCAGTACTTC. Translation gives CASSDTGATYEQYF.

In this sample, this clone turned up a few times. The gene calls are TRBV2 and TRBJ1-5, with a tentative D call TRBD1 (5 bases). Germline V lookup: CDR1 SNHLY, CDR2 FYNNEI. There are 13 residues in the CDR3. V gave up 4 bases and J gave up 7 bases, with 11 bases separating them. The CDR3 loop reads CASSARGSQPQHF. CDR3 nucleotides: TGTGCCAGCAGTGCTAGGGGAAGCCAGCCCCAGCATTTT.

The rearrangement links TRBV9 to TRBJ2-2, with D hard to call. The CDR3 runs 11 residues. V lost 7 bases to trimming and J lost 7 bases, with 8 bases between them. The germline V gene has CDR1 SGDLS and CDR2 YYNGEE. CDR3 region: CASGPGGELFF. The CDR3 DNA follows: TGTGCCAGCGGCCCGGGCGGGGAGCTGTTTTTT.

The rearrangement links TRBV28 to TRBJ2-5; no firm D call. The CDR3 runs 15 residues. The V end was cut by 3 bases, the J end by 1 base, with 12 bases between. Germline V CDR1 and CDR2: MDHEN, SYDVKM. The CDR3 protein is CASSFAEVRQETQYF. The CDR3 bases are TGTGCCAGCAGTTTTGCAGAGGTACGCCAAGAGACCCAGTACTTC.

V usage is TRBV11-2 and J usage is TRBJ2-7; the D gene is possibly TRBD1 (5 bases). From germline, CDR1 is SGHAT and CDR2 FQNNGV. This CDR3 is built from 15 residues. The V end was cut by 5 bases, the J end by 0 bases, with 14 bases between. The CDR3: CASSPTPGASYEQYF. CDR3 sequence (DNA): TGTGCCAGCAGCCCGACCCCTGGGGCCTCCTACGAGCAGTACTTC. The whole variable domain, filled in from reference TRBV11-2 and TRBJ2-7, reads EAGVAQSPRYKIIEKRQSVAFWCNPISGHATLYWYQQILGQGPKLLIQFQNNGVVDDSQLPKDRFSAERLKGVDSTLKIQPAKLEDSAVYLCASSPTPGASYEQYFGPGTRLTVT.

The sample holds one count of this clone. The rearrangement uses TRBV6-6 and TRBJ1-5, with 9 bases that match TRBD1. J gave up 2 bases and V 6 bases, and 5 bases lay outside the gene matches. From germline, CDR1 is MNHNY and CDR2 SVGAGI (reference sequence). CDR3 length: 15 residues. The CDR3 sequence: CASRVGQGGNQPQHF. The CDR3, as DNA: TGTGCCAGCAGGGTGGGACAGGGAGGCAATCAGCCCCAGCATTTT.

This clone was seen a handful of times. DNA for the CDR3: TGTGCCAGCAGTTTACAGGGAATTCAGCCCCAGCATTTT. It encodes CASSLQGIQPQHF. This chain links TRBV27 with TRBJ1-5; a weak D match, TRBD1 (5 bases). This CDR3 has 13 amino acids. V was pared by 2 bases and J by 6 bases, with 8 bases between. CDR1 is MNHEY and CDR2 is SMNVEV in the germline V gene (reference sequence).

CDR3 nucleotides: TGTGCCTGGAGTCCCAGGACAGGGCGGGCGGGAAGATCCTACAATGAGCAGTTCTTC. Encoded protein: CAWSPRTGRAGRSYNEQFF. This rearrangement joins TRBV30 to TRBJ2-1; 8 positions match TRBD1. The V gene's germline CDR1 is GTSNPN and CDR2 SVGIG (reference sequence). J lost 1 base, V lost 2 bases, and 16 bases had no gene match. The CDR3 has 19 amino acids.

The V gene is TRBV28, the J gene TRBJ2-7, with D perhaps TRBD1 (6 bases). This CDR3 has 16 amino acids. Germline values: CDR1 MDHEN, CDR2 SYDVKM. Trimming removed 1 base at V and 7 bases at J, with 20 bases between. CDR3 in amino acids: CASSLFLKSTGSEQYF. Here the CDR3 DNA reads TGTGCCAGCAGTTTATTTCTTAAATCAACAGGGAGTGAGCAGTACTTC.